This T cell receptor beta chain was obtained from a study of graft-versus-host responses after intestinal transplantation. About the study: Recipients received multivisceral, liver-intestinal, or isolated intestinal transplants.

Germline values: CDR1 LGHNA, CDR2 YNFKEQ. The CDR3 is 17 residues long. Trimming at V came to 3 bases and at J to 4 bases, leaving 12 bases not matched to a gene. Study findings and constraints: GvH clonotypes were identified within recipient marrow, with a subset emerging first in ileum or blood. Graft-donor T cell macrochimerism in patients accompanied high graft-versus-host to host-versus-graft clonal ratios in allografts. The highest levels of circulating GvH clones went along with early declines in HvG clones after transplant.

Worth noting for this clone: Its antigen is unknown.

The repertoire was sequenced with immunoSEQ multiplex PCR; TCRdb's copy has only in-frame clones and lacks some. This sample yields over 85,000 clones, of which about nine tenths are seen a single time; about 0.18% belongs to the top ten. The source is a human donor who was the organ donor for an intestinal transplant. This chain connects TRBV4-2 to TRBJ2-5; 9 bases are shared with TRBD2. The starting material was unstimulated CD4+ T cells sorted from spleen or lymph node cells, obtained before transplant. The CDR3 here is CASSQGDLAGEPETQYF. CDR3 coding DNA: TGTGCCAGCAGCCAGGGGGATTTAGCGGGGGAACCAGAGACCCAGTACTTC.